These 20 T cell receptor beta chains came from one sample sequenced in a study of T cell responses to AZD1222 COVID-19 vaccine. Clones were sequenced by immunoSEQ multiplex PCR, and TCRdb holds only the in-frame ones, with some missing. The sample has more than 70,000 clones, about 91% seen once. Here the sequenced sample was peripheral blood, taken 28 days after the second AZD1222 dose. The receptors originated from an adult who received the AZD1222 COVID-19 vaccine.

The chain couples TRBV2 to TRBJ2-3, with 11 bases fitting TRBD2. V dropped 6 bases and J dropped 4; count of bases not matched to a gene: 6. The CDR3 contains 15 residues. The germline V gene has CDR1 SNHLY and CDR2 FYNNEI. CDR3 DNA sequence: TGTGCCAGCAGGAGACTAGCGGGAAATCCAGATACGCAGTATTTT. It specifies CASRRLAGNPDTQYF. The whole variable domain, filled in from reference TRBV2 and TRBJ2-3, reads EPEVTQTPSHQVTQMGQEVILRCVPISNHLYFYWYRQILGQKVEFLVSFYNNEISEKSEIFDDQFSVERPDGSNFTLKIRSTKLEDSAMYFCASRRLAGNPDTQYFGPGTRLTVL.

This clone was observed a single time. The chain joins TRBV4-2 to TRBJ2-1, with TRBD2 identical over 8 bases. Germline CDR1 is LGHNA and CDR2 is YNFKEQ. V was clipped by 4 bases and J by 5 bases; unmatched bases: 10. CDR3 length: 16 residues. The CDR3 bases are TGTGCCAGCAGCCTGGCCGGGACTAGTGCTGACAATGAGCAGTTCTTC. This codes for CASSLAGTSADNEQFF.

The rearrangement links TRBV6-5 to TRBJ2-1; 7 bases line up with TRBD2. The V gene end was trimmed by 9 bases and the J gene end by 6 bases; junction bases not matched to a gene: 8. The germline V gene encodes CDR1 MNHEY and CDR2 SVGAGI. This CDR3 has 13 amino acids. The CDR3 loop reads CASGGREFNEQFF. The CDR3 region has the DNA TGTGCCAGTGGTGGGAGGGAGTTCAATGAGCAGTTCTTC.

The J gene is TRBJ2-5, the V gene TRBV6-5; D gene unclear. Germline CDR1 is MNHEY and CDR2 is SVGAGI. The CDR3 totals 13 residues. V lost 4 bases, J lost 2 bases, and 8 bases lay in between. DNA for the CDR3: TGTGCCAGCAGTTTCAGGATTCAAGAGACCCAGTACTTC. As protein: CASSFRIQETQYF.

The J gene is TRBJ1-3, the V gene TRBV7-2; D not resolved. CDR1 and CDR2 (germline): SGHTA, FQGNSA. V was clipped by 5 bases and J by 4 bases, with 12 bases between them. CDR3 size: 14 residues. The DNA of the CDR3 is TGTGCCAGCAGCCTCACAACGAACGGAAACACCATATATTTT. Its translation: CASSLTTNGNTIYF.

The V and J genes are TRBV5-5 and TRBJ2-7; no firm D call. The CDR3 covers 16 residues. V shed 1 base and J shed 2 bases, with 16 bases lying between them. Germline CDR1 is SGHKS and CDR2 is YYEKEE (reference sequence). The CDR3 nucleotides are TGTGCCAGCAGCTTGTCTAAACCGACTCGAACCTACGAGCAGTACTTC. Residues: CASSLSKPTRTYEQYF.

V and J are TRBV5-1 and TRBJ2-7; no clear D. The CDR3 consists of 16 residues. V lost 0 bases, J lost 3 bases, and 16 bases lay in between. Looked up from germline, CDR1 is SGHRS and CDR2 is YFSETQ. CDR3 amino acids: CASSLDPPAAGYEQYF. CDR3 sequence (DNA): TGCGCCAGCAGCTTGGACCCACCGGCAGCCGGCTACGAGCAGTACTTC.

The chain has TRBV30 and TRBJ1-5; no firm D call. The length of the CDR3 is 13 residues. The germline V and J ends were trimmed by 2 bases and 3 bases, with 8 bases remaining between them. Germline V gene lookup returns CDR1 GTSNPN and CDR2 SVGIG (reference sequence). CDR3 DNA sequence: TGTGCCTGGAGTTTACAAGACAATCAGCCCCAGCATTTT. The encoded protein is CAWSLQDNQPQHF.

This chain connects TRBV5-1 to TRBJ2-1; 7 nucleotides agree with TRBD2. The CDR3 has 15 residues. Germline CDR1 reads SGHRS; CDR2 reads YFSETQ. Unmatched junction bases numbered 11, after V lost 2 bases and J lost 9 bases. The CDR3 spells CASSLLRGTTGEQFF. As DNA, the CDR3 is TGCGCCAGCAGCTTACTAAGAGGGACTACGGGTGAGCAGTTCTTC. The variable domain in full, with the rest retrieved from reference TRBV5-1 and TRBJ2-1, is KAGVTQTPRYLIKTRGQQVTLSCSPISGHRSVSWYQQTPGQGLQFLFEYFSETQRNKGNFPGRFSGRQFSNSRSEMNVSTLELGDSALYLCASSLLRGTTGEQFFGPGTRLTVL.

This chain links TRBV7-6 with TRBJ2-5, with D maybe TRBD1 (5 bases). From germline, CDR1 is SGHVS and CDR2 FNYEAQ. The CDR3 is 18 residues long. The germline V and J ends were trimmed by 0 bases and 0 bases, with 17 bases remaining between them. CDR3 protein: CASSLAVGWQGDQETQYF. Written as DNA, the CDR3 is TGTGCCAGCAGCTTAGCGGTAGGGTGGCAAGGGGACCAAGAGACCCAGTACTTC.

The chain employs TRBV6-5 and TRBJ1-1; possibly TRBD1 for D (6 bases). The germline gives CDR1 MNHEY, CDR2 SVGAGI. The V end was cut by 7 bases, the J end by 4 bases, with 16 bases between. The CDR3 totals 14 residues. CDR3: CASTAGQALTEAFF. The CDR3 DNA reads as TGTGCCAGCACCGCGGGACAAGCCCTCACTGAAGCTTTCTTT.

This chain connects TRBV5-6 to TRBJ2-2, with D perhaps TRBD1 (6 bases). CDR1 is SGHDT, CDR2 YYEEEE, per germline. CDR3 length equals 17 residues. With 3 bases removed from V and 5 bases from J, the gap between germline ends came to 20 bases. The CDR3 DNA sequence: TGTGCCAGCAGCTCCCCCCACAGGGTGAAGGGAACCGGGGAGCTGTTTTTT. Its translation: CASSSPHRVKGTGELFF.

V gene TRBV19 combines with J gene TRBJ2-5; D is uncertain. CDR3 length: 16 residues. The germline V gene has CDR1 LNHDA and CDR2 SQIVND (reference sequence). Trimming pared 1 base from V and 5 bases from J, leaving 17 bases between. CDR3 nucleotide sequence: TGTGCCAGTAGTATAGGGTTGCCAGCAACCGGGGAGACCCAGTACTTC. Protein: CASSIGLPATGETQYF.

This clone was found once. The V and J genes are TRBV10-3 and TRBJ2-2; TRBD2 matches 12 bases. CDR1 is ENHRY and CDR2 is SYGVKD in the germline V gene. The CDR3 is 21 amino acids. Trimming at V came to 2 bases and at J to 4 bases, leaving 17 bases not matched to a gene. The CDR3 region has the DNA TGTGCCATCAGTGAGGTGGAAGGGACTAGCGGGCTTTTTGGAGGCACCGGGGAGCTGTTTTTT. The encoded protein is CAISEVEGTSGLFGGTGELFF.

This clone was picked up a small number of times. CDR3 protein: CASSEGPQPSSGNTIYF. The DNA for the CDR3 is TGTGCCAGCAGTGAAGGTCCCCAACCCAGCTCTGGAAACACCATATATTTT. The chain is built from TRBV25-1 and TRBJ1-3; D is ambiguous. The CDR3 runs 17 residues. Germline V lookup: CDR1 MGHDK, CDR2 SYGVNS. The V end was cut by 2 bases, the J end by 0 bases, with 14 bases between. The full variable domain, rest sourced from reference TRBV25-1 and TRBJ1-3, is EADIYQTPRYLVIGTGKKITLECSQTMGHDKMYWYQQDPGMELHLIHYSYGVNSTEKGDLSSESTVSRIRTEHFPLTLESARPSHTSQYLCASSEGPQPSSGNTIYFGEGSWLTVV.

Only one count was recorded for this clone. The chain has TRBV30 and TRBJ1-5; D is possibly TRBD1 (6 bases). This CDR3 has 13 amino acids. The germline V and J ends were trimmed by 1 base and 7 bases, with 11 bases remaining between them. Germline CDR1 and CDR2: GTSNPN and SVGIG (reference sequence). CDR3 loop: CAWSGEGGQPQHF. In nucleotides, the CDR3 is TGTGCCTGGAGTGGTGAAGGGGGGCAGCCCCAGCATTTT.

This sequence joins TRBV7-9 and TRBJ2-7; D might be TRBD1 (8 bases). V lost 6 bases, J lost 4 bases, and 16 bases lay in between. The CDR3 has 14 residues. The germline V gene has CDR1 SEHNR and CDR2 FQNEAQ (reference sequence). CDR3 DNA: TGTGCCAGCAGTTTCGACAGGGGAGGGTACGAGCAGTACTTC. Its protein product is CASSFDRGGYEQYF.

The chain recombines TRBV28 with TRBJ2-7, with a weak D call TRBD1 (6 bases). The germline V and J ends were trimmed by 2 bases and 4 bases, with 15 bases remaining between them. The CDR3 is 15 amino acids. In germline, CDR1 is MDHEN, CDR2 SYDVKM. The CDR3 here is CASSLTGTPPYEQYF. Here the CDR3 DNA reads TGTGCCAGCAGTTTAACCGGGACACCTCCTTACGAGCAGTACTTC.

The chain joins TRBV27 to TRBJ1-2; possible D gene TRBD1, 5 bases. The CDR3 consists of 14 residues. The V end lost 6 bases, the J end lost 2 bases, and 13 bases lay between the germline ends. Germline CDR1 reads MNHEY; CDR2 reads SMNVEV (reference sequence). CDR3 in DNA: TGTGCCAGCAGATCCCCGGGACCGAACTATGGCTACACCTTC. It yields the protein CASRSPGPNYGYTF.

V usage is TRBV28 and J usage is TRBJ1-4; D ambiguous. Germline CDR1 is MDHEN and CDR2 is SYDVKM. With 5 bases removed from V and 4 bases from J, the gap between germline ends came to 14 bases. This CDR3 is built from 15 residues. The CDR3 here is CASSPWVGDNEKLFF. Written as DNA, the CDR3 is TGTGCCAGCAGTCCCTGGGTGGGAGATAATGAAAAACTGTTTTTT.